The next 15 T cell receptor beta chains were all read from a single sample in a study of cytomegalovirus exposure and HLA in healthy donors (dated by TCRdb to 2015 to 2018). Libraries were made using the immunoSEQ multiplex PCR assay. For the multiplex PCR, a mixture combining 60 forward primers for TCR Vbeta segments and 13 reverse primers for TCR Jbeta segments was used. The table comes from immuneACCESS by way of TCRdb, which keeps in-frame sequences with V and J called. Part of the clones is missing from these tables; in studies checked, under half for an unresolved V gene and the rest for unknown reasons. For this sample there are roughly 170,000 clones; 77% appear just once. 1.4% of the sample rests with the top ten. The sequenced material came from PBMCs. The receptors here all came from a young woman in good health and CMV-seropositive.

In DNA, the CDR3 is TGTGCCAGCAGGCCGACAGGGACCAGCGGCTACACCTTC. It is translated as CASRPTGTSGYTF. The chain has TRBV27 and TRBJ1-2, with TRBD1 identical over 7 bases. Germline V CDR1 and CDR2: MNHEY, SMNVEV (reference sequence). J was trimmed by 8 bases and V by 6 bases; bases with no gene match: 9. The CDR3 sequence is 13 residues long.

This clone was found a few times. CDR3 protein: CASSATGNSNTIYF. CDR3 nucleotide sequence: TGTGCCAGCAGCGCCACAGGGAATAGCAACACCATATATTTT. The chain is built from TRBV9 and TRBJ1-3, with D maybe TRBD1 (6 bases). CDR3 length: 14 residues. Germline assignment: CDR1 SGDLS and CDR2 YYNGEE. Trimming removed 3 bases from V and 7 bases from J, with 14 bases in between.

The rearrangement joins TRBV2 to TRBJ2-2; 7 bases line up with TRBD2. The V segment lost 0 bases and the J segment 4 bases; nucleotides outside the gene matches: 2. The germline CDR1 and CDR2 sequences are SNHLY and FYNNEI. This CDR3 contains 15 residues. CDR3 nucleotides: TGTGCCAGCAGTGAAGCCGGGACTACCACCGGGGAGCTGTTTTTT. Its protein product is CASSEAGTTTGELFF.

This sequence joins TRBV7-2 and TRBJ1-1; D is uncertain. This CDR3 has 11 residues. Germline CDR1 and CDR2: SGHTA and FQGNSA. The germline V and J ends were trimmed by 6 bases and 3 bases, with 5 bases remaining between them. The CDR3 sequence: CASRRDTEAFF. The CDR3 DNA sequence: TGTGCCAGCAGACGGGACACTGAAGCTTTCTTT. The variable domain in full, completed from reference TRBV7-2 and TRBJ1-1, reads GAGVSQSPSNKVTEKGKDVELRCDPISGHTALYWYRQSLGQGLEFLIYFQGNSAPDKSGLPSDRFSAERTGGSVSTLTIQRTQQEDSAVYLCASRRDTEAFFGQGTRLTVV.

V and J are TRBV10-2 and TRBJ1-4; TRBD1 agrees at 11 bases. Germline trimming cut 6 bases from V and 7 bases from J; bases unmatched to any gene: 4. Germline V lookup: CDR1 WSHSY, CDR2 SAAADI. CDR3 length equals 14 residues. Here the CDR3 DNA reads TGCGCCAGCAGAGGACAGGGGGCTTCTGAAAAACTGTTTTTT. This encodes CASRGQGASEKLFF.

The chain recombines TRBV7-9 with TRBJ1-2; the match to TRBD1 covers 11 bases. Germline V CDR1 and CDR2: SEHNR, FQNEAQ (reference sequence). CDR3 length: 16 amino acids. After removal of 3 bases from V and 4 bases from J, the junction contained 7 bases not matched to a gene. The chain's CDR3 is CASSLGTGGDSYGYTF. Here the CDR3 DNA reads TGTGCCAGCAGCTTGGGGACAGGGGGGGATAGCTATGGCTACACCTTC.

Here the CDR3 DNA reads TGTGCCAGTAGTATAGATGGAGAATTCTATGGCTACACCTTC. As protein: CASSIDGEFYGYTF. The rearrangement joins TRBV19 to TRBJ1-2; D not resolved. The CDR3 consists of 14 residues. The ends were cut back, 0 bases at V and 4 bases at J, with 9 bases in the middle. CDR1 and CDR2 from the germline V gene are LNHDA and SQIVND (reference sequence). Full variable domain (remainder filled in from reference TRBV19 and TRBJ1-2): DGGITQSPKYLFRKEGQNVTLSCEQNLNHDAMYWYRQDPGQGLRLIYYSQIVNDFQKGDIAEGYSVSREKKESFPLTVTSAQKNPTAFYLCASSIDGEFYGYTFGSGTRLTVV.

There are a few counts of this clone. The gene calls are TRBV6-6 and TRBJ1-3, with D maybe TRBD1 (6 bases). This CDR3 has 15 residues. Germline values: CDR1 MNHNY, CDR2 SVGAGI (reference sequence). Between the trimmed V and J ends, which lost 4 bases and 4 bases, there was a span of 14 bases. The DNA for the CDR3 is TGTGCCAGCAGTTCACCGCAGGGGCTCGGAAACACCATATATTTT. This gives the protein CASSSPQGLGNTIYF.

This clone was detected only once. J is TRBJ1-2 and V is TRBV28; TRBD1 matches 10 bases. CDR1 is MDHEN and CDR2 is SYDVKM in the germline V gene. Trimming cost V 5 bases and J 2 bases; bases outside gene matches: 11. The CDR3 consists of 17 residues. CDR3 DNA: TGTGCCAGCAGTCCCTCCCCCGGACAGGGGGGAAACTATGGCTACACCTTC. This encodes CASSPSPGQGGNYGYTF.

The V and J genes are TRBV11-2 and TRBJ2-1; TRBD2 might be the D (6 bases). Germline CDR1 reads SGHAT; CDR2 reads FQNNGV. This CDR3 contains 17 residues. With 7 bases removed from V and 2 bases from J, the gap between germline ends came to 21 bases. Here the CDR3 reads CASKLRDRDLAYNEQFF. CDR3 sequence (DNA): TGTGCCAGCAAATTACGGGACCGGGACTTGGCCTACAATGAGCAGTTCTTC.

This sequence joins TRBV6-6 and TRBJ2-3, with 8 bases that match TRBD2. V was pared by 6 bases and J by 0 bases, with 5 bases of the junction left unmatched. The CDR3 length is 15 residues. Germline V gene data show CDR1 as MNHNY and CDR2 as SVGAGI (reference sequence). CDR3 nucleotide sequence: TGTGCCAGCAGCTACGCTAGCGGGAGCACAGATACGCAGTATTTT. Its protein product is CASSYASGSTDTQYF.

The chain uses TRBV27 and TRBJ2-6; D gene unclear. Deletions cut 6 bases from V and 0 bases from J, with 3 bases between. This CDR3 contains 13 residues. Germline V gene sequence: CDR1 MNHEY, CDR2 SMNVEV (reference sequence). In DNA, the CDR3 is TGTGCCAGCAGCCTCTCTGGGGCCAACGTCCTGACTTTC. It is translated as CASSLSGANVLTF.

The rearrangement joins TRBV9 to TRBJ2-7; D is perhaps TRBD1 (7 bases). Germline V lookup: CDR1 SGDLS, CDR2 YYNGEE. Between the trimmed V and J ends, which lost 4 bases and 6 bases, there was a span of 20 bases. This CDR3 is built from 15 residues. This chain's CDR3 is CASSKGQAGLFEQYF. DNA for the CDR3: TGTGCCAGCAGCAAAGGACAGGCGGGGCTATTCGAGCAGTACTTC. Full variable domain (rest looked up from reference TRBV9 and TRBJ2-7): DSGVTQTPKHLITATGQRVTLRCSPRSGDLSVYWYQQSLDQGLQFLIQYYNGEERAKGNILERFSAQQFPDLHSELNLSSLELGDSALYFCASSKGQAGLFEQYFGPGTRLTVT.

The V call is TRBV2, the J call TRBJ1-5; 9 positions match TRBD1. The V gene end was trimmed by 4 bases and the J gene end by 6 bases; junction bases not matched to a gene: 7. The CDR3 runs to 15 residues. Germline V gene lookup returns CDR1 SNHLY and CDR2 FYNNEI. CDR3 nucleotides: TGTGCCAGCAGTGCCGGGACAGGGAGTAGTCAGCCCCAGCATTTT. The encoded protein is CASSAGTGSSQPQHF.

V gene TRBV30 combines with J gene TRBJ1-3; D possibly corresponds to TRBD1 (5 bases). V was shortened by 2 bases and J by 3 bases, with 11 bases between the two germline ends. The length of the CDR3 is 14 residues. The germline gives CDR1 GTSNPN, CDR2 SVGIG (reference sequence). The CDR3 DNA reads TGTGCCTGGAGTCCCATCAGGGTTGGAAACACCATATATTTT. Translation gives CAWSPIRVGNTIYF. The full variable domain, in which reference TRBV30 and TRBJ1-3 provide the parts outside the CDR3, is SQTIHQWPATLVQPVGSPLSLECTVEGTSNPNLYWYRQAAGRGLQLLFYSVGIGQISSEVPQNLSASRPQDRQFILSSKKLLLSDSGFYLCAWSPIRVGNTIYFGEGSWLTVV.